A selection of T cell receptor beta chains follows, all from one sample in a study of T cell changes during pregnancy in multiple sclerosis. The method was immunoSEQ multiplex PCR; TCRdb's version includes in-frame clones alone and lacks a portion of them. The sample holds tens of thousands of clones, about 91% seen once. The starting material was peripheral blood, obtained in the second trimester of pregnancy. The receptors derive from a female donor in good health, enrolled as a control in a pregnancy study. Each CDR3 is given with its conserved first and last residue. Fields, in order: V gene, J gene, clone size, D gene, CDR3 DNA, CDR3 protein. A D gene is named only where the DNA matches it firmly. For some rows the clone size is stated as once, few or many, or as a class when expanded; others skip it.

v_gene: TRBV4-3; j_gene: TRBJ1-4; abundance: .; d_gene: TRBD1; CDR3nt: TGCGCCAGCAGCCAAGCAGACAGGGCAGATGAAAAACTGTTTTTT; CDR3aa: CASSQADRADEKLFF
v_gene: TRBV11-2; j_gene: TRBJ1-1; abundance: .; d_gene: TRBD1; CDR3nt: TGTGCCAGCAGCTTCGAGGGGGCGGACACTGAAGCTTTCTTT; CDR3aa: CASSFEGADTEAFF
v_gene: TRBV7-9; j_gene: TRBJ1-2; abundance: once; d_gene: TRBD1; CDR3nt: TGTGCCAGCAGCGCCGGGACAGGGGGTTTCAACTATGGCTACACCTTC; CDR3aa: CASSAGTGGFNYGYTF
v_gene: TRBV28; j_gene: TRBJ1-2; abundance: .; d_gene: TRBD1; CDR3nt: TGTGCCAGCTACCGATGGGACAGGGATGGCTACACCTTC; CDR3aa: CASYRWDRDGYTF
v_gene: TRBV28; j_gene: TRBJ2-1; abundance: .; d_gene: .; CDR3nt: TGTGCCGAGGGAGGAACCTACAATGAGCAGTTCTTC; CDR3aa: CAEGGTYNEQFF
v_gene: TRBV2; j_gene: TRBJ1-1; abundance: .; d_gene: TRBD1; CDR3nt: TGTGCCAGCAGTGCATACTCGGGACAGTTGAACACTGAAGCTTTCTTT; CDR3aa: CASSAYSGQLNTEAFF
v_gene: TRBV5-1; j_gene: TRBJ1-5; abundance: few; d_gene: .; CDR3nt: TGCGCCAGCAGCCCGGGTCTTCTGCGGGATCAGCCCCAGCATTTT; CDR3aa: CASSPGLLRDQPQHF
v_gene: TRBV4-3; j_gene: TRBJ2-3; abundance: once; d_gene: TRBD2; CDR3nt: TGCGCCAGCAGCCCGGGACTAGCGGGAGATCAAGATACGCAGTATTTT; CDR3aa: CASSPGLAGDQDTQYF
v_gene: TRBV28; j_gene: TRBJ2-2; abundance: .; d_gene: .; CDR3nt: TGTGCCAGCAGCGGGATAACCACCGGGGAGCTGTTTTTT; CDR3aa: CASSGITTGELFF
v_gene: TRBV7-2; j_gene: TRBJ2-7; abundance: .; d_gene: TRBD2; CDR3nt: TGTGCCAGCAGCCCCCCCGCGGGAGGGCCCAAGTACGAGCAGTACTTC; CDR3aa: CASSPPAGGPKYEQYF
v_gene: TRBV5-5; j_gene: TRBJ1-5; abundance: .; d_gene: TRBD1; CDR3nt: TGTGCCAGCAGCTGGGGACAGTTGAGGGATGATAGCAATCAGCCCCAGCATTTT; CDR3aa: CASSWGQLRDDSNQPQHF
v_gene: TRBV10-3; j_gene: TRBJ2-1; abundance: few; d_gene: .; CDR3nt: TGTGCCATCAGTGAGGAGAGAACAGGGCAGTTCTTC; CDR3aa: CAISEERTGQFF
v_gene: TRBV7-3; j_gene: TRBJ2-3; abundance: .; d_gene: TRBD2; CDR3nt: TGTGCCAGCAGCTTATCCAGCGGGACTAGCACAGATACGCAGTATTTT; CDR3aa: CASSLSSGTSTDTQYF
v_gene: TRBV7-3; j_gene: TRBJ1-1; abundance: few; d_gene: .; CDR3nt: TGTGCCAGCAGCTTATACAGAAACACTGAAGCTTTCTTT; CDR3aa: CASSLYRNTEAFF
v_gene: TRBV13; j_gene: TRBJ2-7; abundance: .; d_gene: .; CDR3nt: TGTGCCAGCAGCTTAGACCAGGGTAACTACGAGCAGTACTTC; CDR3aa: CASSLDQGNYEQYF
v_gene: TRBV18; j_gene: TRBJ2-7; abundance: .; d_gene: .; CDR3nt: TGTGCCAGCTCACCGGGAGGCCCCTACGAGCAGTACTTC; CDR3aa: CASSPGGPYEQYF
v_gene: TRBV5-1; j_gene: TRBJ1-6; abundance: .; d_gene: TRBD1; CDR3nt: TGCGCCAGCAGCTTGAACGACAGGGTTAATTCACCCCTCCACTTT; CDR3aa: CASSLNDRVNSPLHF
v_gene: TRBV6-5; j_gene: TRBJ2-7; abundance: .; d_gene: .; CDR3nt: TGTGCCAGCAGCGAGGAACCAACTAGCTCCTACGAGCAGTACTTC; CDR3aa: CASSEEPTSSYEQYF
v_gene: TRBV29-1; j_gene: TRBJ2-3; abundance: .; d_gene: .; CDR3nt: TGCAGCGTTCGTGGCCGCTCCACAGATACGCAGTATTTT; CDR3aa: CSVRGRSTDTQYF
v_gene: TRBV27; j_gene: TRBJ2-7; abundance: .; d_gene: TRBD1; CDR3nt: TGTGCCAGCAGTTTGGCAGGGGGCTACGAGCAGTACTTC; CDR3aa: CASSLAGGYEQYF
v_gene: TRBV6-1; j_gene: TRBJ2-3; abundance: once; d_gene: TRBD1; CDR3nt: TGTGCCAGCAGCGGGACAGGGTCACGGACGCAGTATTTT; CDR3aa: CASSGTGSRTQYF
v_gene: TRBV2; j_gene: TRBJ2-5; abundance: .; d_gene: .; CDR3nt: TGTGCCAGCAGTTTCTACCAAGAGACCCAGTACTTC; CDR3aa: CASSFYQETQYF
v_gene: TRBV9; j_gene: TRBJ2-7; abundance: .; d_gene: TRBD1; CDR3nt: TGTGCCAGCAGCGCCGGACAGGGCGGCTACGAGCAGTACTTC; CDR3aa: CASSAGQGGYEQYF
v_gene: TRBV5-5; j_gene: TRBJ2-1; abundance: .; d_gene: TRBD2; CDR3nt: TGTGCCAGCAGCGTGGGCGGACTAGCGGGGGGGAATGAGCAGTTCTTC; CDR3aa: CASSVGGLAGGNEQFF
v_gene: TRBV6-1; j_gene: TRBJ2-5; abundance: .; d_gene: .; CDR3nt: TGTGCCAGCAGTGAAGGACACGGTTGGGGGACACAGCGGGGAGAGACCCAGTACTTC; CDR3aa: CASSEGHGWGTQRGETQYF
v_gene: TRBV28; j_gene: TRBJ2-7; abundance: .; d_gene: .; CDR3nt: TGTGCCAGCAGTTTAAGCAGAGGGAGGCCCTCCTACGAGCAGTACTTC; CDR3aa: CASSLSRGRPSYEQYF
v_gene: TRBV4-1; j_gene: TRBJ1-4; abundance: once; d_gene: TRBD1; CDR3nt: TGCGCCAGCAGCCGAGAAGGGGGCCGGACTAATGAAAAACTGTTTTTT; CDR3aa: CASSREGGRTNEKLFF
v_gene: TRBV5-1; j_gene: TRBJ2-7; abundance: .; d_gene: .; CDR3nt: TGCGCCAGCAGCTTGGAAGCGCTGAATATGGGTGACTCTTACTTC; CDR3aa: CASSLEALNMGDSYF
v_gene: TRBV6-6; j_gene: TRBJ2-5; abundance: .; d_gene: TRBD2; CDR3nt: TGTGCCAGCAGTCTAGCGGGGCAAAGGGAGACCCAGTACTTC; CDR3aa: CASSLAGQRETQYF
v_gene: TRBV19; j_gene: TRBJ2-3; abundance: .; d_gene: .; CDR3nt: TGTGCCAGTAGGCAGGGGCCCAGGAGCACAGATACGCAGTATTTT; CDR3aa: CASRQGPRSTDTQYF
v_gene: TRBV6-1; j_gene: TRBJ2-7; abundance: .; d_gene: TRBD1; CDR3nt: TGTGCCAGCAGTGAGGTGGACAGGGGCACCCTCGAGCAGTACTTC; CDR3aa: CASSEVDRGTLEQYF
v_gene: TRBV7-9; j_gene: TRBJ1-1; abundance: few; d_gene: TRBD1; CDR3nt: TGTGCCAGCAGCGCGCTAGGGACAGTTGGGACTGAAGCTTTCTTT; CDR3aa: CASSALGTVGTEAFF
v_gene: TRBV7-2; j_gene: TRBJ2-7; abundance: .; d_gene: .; CDR3nt: TGTGCCAGCAGCACATCCTACGAGCAGTACTTC; CDR3aa: CASSTSYEQYF
v_gene: TRBV27; j_gene: TRBJ1-2; abundance: .; d_gene: TRBD1; CDR3nt: TGTGCCAGCAGCGGGACAGGATTACAACTCTATGGCTACACCTTC; CDR3aa: CASSGTGLQLYGYTF
v_gene: TRBV25-1; j_gene: TRBJ1-6; abundance: once; d_gene: .; CDR3nt: TGTGCCAGCAGTGAATTCCTCCTCTATAATTCACCCCTCCACTTT; CDR3aa: CASSEFLLYNSPLHF
v_gene: TRBV4-2; j_gene: TRBJ1-2; abundance: .; d_gene: TRBD1; CDR3nt: TGTGCCAGCAGCCAAGGGGACAGTAAGCGCGGCTACACCTTC; CDR3aa: CASSQGDSKRGYTF
v_gene: TRBV5-1; j_gene: TRBJ2-5; abundance: once; d_gene: TRBD1; CDR3nt: TGCGCCAGCAGCTATGCAGGGGGCGAAAAGGAGACCCAGTACTTC; CDR3aa: CASSYAGGEKETQYF
v_gene: TRBV19; j_gene: TRBJ1-6; abundance: .; d_gene: TRBD1; CDR3nt: TGTGCCAGTAGTTCGGGACAGGGAGGTTCACCCCTCCACTTT; CDR3aa: CASSSGQGGSPLHF
v_gene: TRBV10-1; j_gene: TRBJ2-2; abundance: .; d_gene: TRBD2; CDR3nt: TGCGCCAGCAGCTCCGGGACTAGCGACACCGGGGAGCTGTTTTTT; CDR3aa: CASSSGTSDTGELFF
v_gene: TRBV7-2; j_gene: TRBJ2-7; abundance: .; d_gene: TRBD2; CDR3nt: TGTGCCAGCAGCTTCAGACTAGCGGGAGGGCTCGACGAGCAGTACTTC; CDR3aa: CASSFRLAGGLDEQYF
v_gene: TRBV9; j_gene: TRBJ2-6; abundance: .; d_gene: TRBD2; CDR3nt: TGTGCCAGCAGCGTAGGCGGGAGGGCCTCTGGGGCCAACGTCCTGACTTTC; CDR3aa: CASSVGGRASGANVLTF
v_gene: TRBV11-2; j_gene: TRBJ1-6; abundance: .; d_gene: TRBD1; CDR3nt: TGTGCCAGCACCGGACAGGGCTATAATTCACCCCTCCACTTT; CDR3aa: CASTGQGYNSPLHF
v_gene: TRBV25-1; j_gene: TRBJ1-4; abundance: .; d_gene: TRBD1; CDR3nt: TGTGCCAGCAGACGACAGGGAAATGAAAAACTGTTTTTT; CDR3aa: CASRRQGNEKLFF
v_gene: TRBV30; j_gene: TRBJ2-7; abundance: .; d_gene: .; CDR3nt: TGTGCCTGGAGTGTAACAGGGGGGGGCTACGAGCAGTACTTC; CDR3aa: CAWSVTGGGYEQYF
v_gene: TRBV6-1; j_gene: TRBJ2-7; abundance: .; d_gene: TRBD2; CDR3nt: TGTGCCAGCAGTGGTGACCCGGGGGGGCCAAACGAGCAGTACTTC; CDR3aa: CASSGDPGGPNEQYF
v_gene: TRBV30; j_gene: TRBJ2-1; abundance: .; d_gene: .; CDR3nt: TGTGCCTGCCAGGGAAGCTCCTACAATGAGCAGTTCTTC; CDR3aa: CACQGSSYNEQFF
v_gene: TRBV25-1; j_gene: TRBJ2-3; abundance: .; d_gene: TRBD1; CDR3nt: TGTGCCAGCAGTGCACGGACAGGCCTTAGCACAGATACGCAGTATTTT; CDR3aa: CASSARTGLSTDTQYF
v_gene: TRBV28; j_gene: TRBJ2-1; abundance: .; d_gene: TRBD2; CDR3nt: TGTGCCAGCAGTTCCCGCCGGGGTAGCGGGAGCGACCCCAATGAGCAGTTCTTC; CDR3aa: CASSSRRGSGSDPNEQFF
v_gene: TRBV27; j_gene: TRBJ1-2; abundance: .; d_gene: .; CDR3nt: TGTGCCAGCAGTCAAAAGGGGACTGAGCGCTACACCTTC; CDR3aa: CASSQKGTERYTF
v_gene: TRBV6-5; j_gene: TRBJ2-1; abundance: .; d_gene: TRBD2; CDR3nt: TGTGCCAGCAGTCGGACTAGAAACAATGAGCAGTTCTTC; CDR3aa: CASSRTRNNEQFF
v_gene: TRBV5-1; j_gene: TRBJ1-1; abundance: few; d_gene: TRBD1; CDR3nt: TGCGCCAGCAGCTTGGAAACAGGGGTCACTGAAGCTTTCTTT; CDR3aa: CASSLETGVTEAFF
v_gene: TRBV5-1; j_gene: TRBJ1-4; abundance: .; d_gene: TRBD1; CDR3nt: TGCGCCAGCAGCTTGGATGGCAGGGGGAATGAAAAACTGTTTTTT; CDR3aa: CASSLDGRGNEKLFF
v_gene: TRBV28; j_gene: TRBJ2-7; abundance: .; d_gene: .; CDR3nt: TGTGCCAGCAGTTTAGGGGCTTTAGACGAGCAGTACTTC; CDR3aa: CASSLGALDEQYF
v_gene: TRBV5-1; j_gene: TRBJ1-5; abundance: .; d_gene: .; CDR3nt: TGCGCCAGCAGTCTGTCGGGTAATAGCAATCAGCCCCAGCATTTT; CDR3aa: CASSLSGNSNQPQHF
v_gene: TRBV7-2; j_gene: TRBJ2-1; abundance: .; d_gene: .; CDR3nt: TGTGCCAGCAGCTTAGGTCGGGATGAGCAGTTCTTC; CDR3aa: CASSLGRDEQFF
v_gene: TRBV30; j_gene: TRBJ1-1; abundance: .; d_gene: .; CDR3nt: TGTGCCTGGAGTGGAGGACAGTACACTGAAGCTTTCTTT; CDR3aa: CAWSGGQYTEAFF
v_gene: TRBV27; j_gene: TRBJ2-7; abundance: .; d_gene: TRBD2; CDR3nt: TGTGCCAGCAGTTTAATCGCGGGAGGGATCTACGAGCAGTACTTC; CDR3aa: CASSLIAGGIYEQYF
v_gene: TRBV27; j_gene: TRBJ1-5; abundance: .; d_gene: .; CDR3nt: TGTGCCAGCAGTTTAATAGTCAATCAGCCCCAGCATTTT; CDR3aa: CASSLIVNQPQHF
v_gene: TRBV6-1; j_gene: TRBJ2-3; abundance: .; d_gene: .; CDR3nt: TGTGCCAGCAGTGTACAGGGAGGGAGTCACGATACGCAGTATTTT; CDR3aa: CASSVQGGSHDTQYF